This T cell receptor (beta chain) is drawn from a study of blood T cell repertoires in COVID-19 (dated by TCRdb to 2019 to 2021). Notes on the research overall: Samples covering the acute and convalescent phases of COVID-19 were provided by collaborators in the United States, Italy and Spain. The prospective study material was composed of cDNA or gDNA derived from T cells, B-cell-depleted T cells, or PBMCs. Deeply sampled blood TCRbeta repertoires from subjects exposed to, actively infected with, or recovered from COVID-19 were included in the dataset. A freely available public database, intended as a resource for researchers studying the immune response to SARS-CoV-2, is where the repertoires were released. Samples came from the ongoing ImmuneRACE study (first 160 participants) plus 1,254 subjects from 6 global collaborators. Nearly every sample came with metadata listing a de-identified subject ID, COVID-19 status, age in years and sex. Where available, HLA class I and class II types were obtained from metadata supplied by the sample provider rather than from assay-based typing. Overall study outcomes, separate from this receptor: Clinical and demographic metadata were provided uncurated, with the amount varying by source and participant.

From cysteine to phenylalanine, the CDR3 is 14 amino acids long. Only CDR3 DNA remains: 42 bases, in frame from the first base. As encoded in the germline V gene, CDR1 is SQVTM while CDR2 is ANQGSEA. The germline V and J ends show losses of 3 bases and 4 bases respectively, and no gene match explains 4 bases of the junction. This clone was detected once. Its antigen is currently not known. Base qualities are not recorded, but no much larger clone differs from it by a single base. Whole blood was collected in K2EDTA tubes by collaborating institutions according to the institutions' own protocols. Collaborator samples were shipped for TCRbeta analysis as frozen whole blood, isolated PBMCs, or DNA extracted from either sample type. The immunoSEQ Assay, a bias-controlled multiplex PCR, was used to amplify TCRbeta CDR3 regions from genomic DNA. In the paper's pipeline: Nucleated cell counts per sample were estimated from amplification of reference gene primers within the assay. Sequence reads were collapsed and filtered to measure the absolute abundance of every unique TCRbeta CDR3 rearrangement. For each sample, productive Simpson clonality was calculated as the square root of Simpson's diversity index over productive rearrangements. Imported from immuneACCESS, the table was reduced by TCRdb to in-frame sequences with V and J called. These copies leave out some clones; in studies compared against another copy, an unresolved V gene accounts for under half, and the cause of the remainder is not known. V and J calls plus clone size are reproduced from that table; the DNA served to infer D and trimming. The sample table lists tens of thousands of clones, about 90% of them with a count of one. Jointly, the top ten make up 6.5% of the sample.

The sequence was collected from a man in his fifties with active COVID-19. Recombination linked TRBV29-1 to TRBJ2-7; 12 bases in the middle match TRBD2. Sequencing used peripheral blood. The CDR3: CSVDRLAGEYEQYF. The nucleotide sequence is TGCAGCGTTGATAGACTAGCGGGGGAGTACGAGCAGTACTTC.